This passage covers 23 T cell receptor beta chains from one sample sequenced in a study of early T cells in non-severe SARS-CoV-2 infection. TCRdb re-analysed the 5' RACE reads in MiXCR, keeping a single row per CDR3 protein. Of 20,000 to 30,000 distinct CDR3 sequences in the sample, around 5.8% are singletons; the top ten hold roughly 2.5%. The sample taken for sequencing was whole blood. These receptors came from an adult who was a healthcare worker with PCR-confirmed SARS-CoV-2 infection or an uninfected control (not recorded which).

This clonotype is medium-sized by share. The chain carries TRBV7-9 and TRBJ1-4; D unclear. The CDR3 runs 14 residues. Germline assignment: CDR1 SEHNR and CDR2 FQNEAQ (reference sequence). V lost 3 bases to trimming and J lost 7 bases, with 12 bases between them. CDR3 sequence (DNA): TGTGCCAGCAGCTTTGAAGGTGTTACTGAAAAACTGTTTTTT. Amino acids: CASSFEGVTEKLFF.

This clonotype came up many times. The chain uses TRBV6-6 and TRBJ2-3; D not certain. This CDR3 has 15 residues. Trimming took off 5 bases at V and 2 bases at J, with 14 bases between the two ends. In germline, CDR1 is MNHNY, CDR2 SVGAGI (reference sequence). The CDR3 is CASSQGFTPTDTQYF. As DNA, the CDR3 is TGTGCCAGCAGTCAAGGGTTCACTCCCACAGATACGCAGTATTTT.

The chain employs TRBV5-1 and TRBJ1-2; a possible D gene is TRBD1 (5 bases). V shed 0 bases and J shed 4 bases, with 13 bases lying between them. The germline V gene encodes CDR1 SGHRS and CDR2 YFSETQ. The CDR3 is made up of 15 amino acids. The chain's CDR3 is CASSLVGGEGYGYTF. The CDR3 nucleotides read TGCGCCAGCAGCTTGGTTGGAGGGGAAGGCTATGGCTACACCTTC.

This clonotype was observed at least ten times. This chain uses TRBV5-1 with TRBJ2-5; 12 bases agree with TRBD2. The CDR3 has 17 residues. Trimming took 0 bases from V and 3 from J; bases not matched to a gene: 6. Germline V gene lookup returns CDR1 SGHRS and CDR2 YFSETQ. The CDR3: CASSLELAGGLEETQYF. In nucleotides, the CDR3 is TGCGCCAGCAGCTTGGAACTAGCGGGGGGCCTCGAAGAGACCCAGTACTTC.

This clonotype appeared many times. V gene TRBV6-1 combines with J gene TRBJ2-4; weak D call: TRBD2 (6 bases). Looked up from germline, CDR1 is MNHNS and CDR2 is SASEGT. The V gene lost 6 bases and the J gene lost 0 bases, with 24 bases spanning the gap. This CDR3 spans 19 amino acids. This CDR3 is CASSGRTGENRAAKNIQYF. In DNA, the CDR3 is TGTGCCAGCAGCGGAAGGACGGGGGAGAATCGGGCAGCCAAAAACATTCAGTACTTC.

This clonotype was observed at least ten times. In nucleotides, the CDR3 is TGTGCCAGCCACGGGAGACAGTCGAACACTGAAGCTTTCTTT. Translating gives CASHGRQSNTEAFF. The chain is built from TRBV13 and TRBJ1-1; D is perhaps TRBD1 (5 bases). Germline V gene data show CDR1 as PRHDT and CDR2 as FYEKMQ (reference sequence). Trimming left V 8 bases short and J 1 base short, with 14 bases between. The CDR3 extends over 14 amino acids.

CDR3 in DNA: TGCAGCGCCGGCGACAGCTACGAGCAGTACTTC. Protein: CSAGDSYEQYF. This chain connects TRBV29-1 to TRBJ2-7; possibly TRBD1 for D (5 bases). The V end was cut by 7 bases, the J end by 3 bases, with 10 bases between. This CDR3 contains 11 residues. Germline V gives CDR1 SQVTM, CDR2 ANQGSEA.

Only a few counts were recorded for this clonotype. The rearrangement joins TRBV27 to TRBJ2-2; 7 nucleotides match TRBD1. The CDR3 loop spans 14 amino acids. Losses at the gene ends were 5 bases for V and 4 bases for J; bases not matched to a gene: 4. Germline V lookup: CDR1 MNHEY, CDR2 SMNVEV (reference sequence). The CDR3 DNA is TGTGCCAGCAGTCTTAGGGGGCGCACCGGGGAGCTGTTTTTT. Its protein product is CASSLRGRTGELFF.

About this clonotype: One end of the junction does not line up with germline, which may come from a read error. J is TRBJ1-4 and V is TRBV7-2; D not resolved. In germline, CDR1 is SGHTA, CDR2 FQGNSA. This CDR3 spans 12 amino acids. The CDR3 sequence: CAGSQPNEKLFF. The CDR3 DNA sequence: TGTGCCGGCAGCCAACCTAATGAAAAACTGTTTTTT.

This clonotype was counted many times. This chain connects TRBV11-2 to TRBJ2-1, with D tentatively TRBD2 (6 bases). This CDR3 is 16 amino acids long. V dropped 5 bases and J dropped 10 bases, with 24 bases sitting between them. Germline-derived CDR1 and CDR2 are SGHAT and FQNNGV. The CDR3 coding sequence is TGTGCCAGCAGCATAGGGTCGGTAGCGGCATCGGAAGAGCAGTTCTTC. This sequence encodes CASSIGSVAASEEQFF.

This clonotype was seen many times. J is TRBJ2-5 and V is TRBV20-1, with unresolved D. The germline gives CDR1 DFQATT, CDR2 SNEGSKA (reference sequence). The CDR3 runs 15 residues. V was shortened by 0 bases and J by 3 bases, with 14 bases between the two germline ends. The CDR3 DNA sequence: TGCAGTGCTAGAGATCTCTTTACGGTAAAAGAGACCCAGTACTTC. Translation gives CSARDLFTVKETQYF.

This clonotype was seen repeatedly, ten times or more. The J gene is TRBJ2-7, the V gene TRBV11-2, with a tentative D call TRBD2 (5 bases). This CDR3 region has 12 residues. Trimming left V 7 bases short and J 5 bases short, with 12 bases between. CDR1 and CDR2 (germline): SGHAT, FQNNGV. The CDR3 spells CASNTGRDEQYF. CDR3 sequence (DNA): TGTGCCAGCAACACGGGGAGAGACGAGCAGTACTTC.

This clonotype was seen at least ten times. The chain joins TRBV14 to TRBJ1-2; D is ambiguous. Germline assignment: CDR1 SGHDN and CDR2 FVKESK. CDR3 length: 12 residues. Trimming cost V 6 bases and J 8 bases, with 13 bases left between them. CDR3 sequence: CASRMGIEGYTF. CDR3 coding DNA: TGTGCCAGCAGGATGGGGATCGAGGGCTACACCTTC.

This clonotype was observed at least ten times. The chain uses TRBV7-9 and TRBJ1-1; D gene unclear. V lost 5 bases and J 4 bases, leaving 5 bases between the germline ends. CDR1 is SEHNR, CDR2 FQNEAQ, per germline (reference sequence). The CDR3 is made up of 11 amino acids. CDR3 bases: TGTGCCAGCAGCCCATCCACTGAAGCTTTCTTT. This codes for CASSPSTEAFF. Variable domain in full (rest from reference TRBV7-9 and TRBJ1-1): DTGVSQNPRHKITKRGQNVTFRCDPISEHNRLYWYRQTLGQGPEFLTYFQNEAQLEKSRLLSDRFSAERPKGSFSTLEIQRTEQGDSAMYLCASSPSTEAFFGQGTRLTVV.

This chain links TRBV11-2 with TRBJ2-5; D may be TRBD1 or TRBD2 (5 bases each). This CDR3 spans 16 amino acids. V shed 0 bases and J shed 1 base, with 12 bases lying between them. Germline CDR1 is SGHAT and CDR2 is FQNNGV. CDR3 coding DNA: TGTGCCAGCAGCTTAGATAGCCGGGGACCCCAAGAGACCCAGTACTTC. This encodes CASSLDSRGPQETQYF. The whole variable domain, remainder taken from reference TRBV11-2 and TRBJ2-5, is EAGVAQSPRYKIIEKRQSVAFWCNPISGHATLYWYQQILGQGPKLLIQFQNNGVVDDSQLPKDRFSAERLKGVDSTLKIQPAKLEDSAVYLCASSLDSRGPQETQYFGPGTRLLVL.

The chain is built from TRBV6-6 and TRBJ1-6; perhaps TRBD1 as D (5 bases). Germline V CDR1 and CDR2: MNHNY, SVGAGI (reference sequence). This CDR3 has 14 residues. Deletions cut 4 bases from V and 7 bases from J, with 11 bases between. CDR3: CASSSQGWNSPLHF. The DNA of the CDR3 is TGTGCCAGCAGTTCTCAGGGTTGGAATTCACCCCTCCACTTT.

The sample holds many counts of this clonotype. J is TRBJ1-1 and V is TRBV29-1; weak D call: TRBD1 (5 bases). V was trimmed by 4 bases and J by 3 bases, leaving 21 bases between them. Per the germline V gene, CDR1 is SQVTM and CDR2 is ANQGSEA. The length of the CDR3 is 16 residues. CDR3 protein: CSVAAGRRGVDTEAFF. The CDR3 bases are TGCAGCGTTGCCGCTGGCAGGAGAGGGGTGGACACTGAAGCTTTCTTT.

V is TRBV18 and J is TRBJ2-7, with a tentative D call TRBD2 (5 bases). This CDR3 region has 15 residues. V was trimmed by 3 bases and J by 0 bases, leaving 12 bases between them. Per the germline V gene, CDR1 is KGHSH and CDR2 is LQKENI. The CDR3 DNA reads as TGTGCCAGCTCACCGTCTCGGGGTATCTCCTACGAGCAGTACTTC. It translates to CASSPSRGISYEQYF. The full variable domain, with the rest looked up from reference TRBV18 and TRBJ2-7, is NAGVMQNPRHLVRRRGQEARLRCSPMKGHSHVYWYRQLPEEGLKFMVYLQKENIIDESGMPKERFSAEFPKEGPSILRIQQVVRGDSAAYFCASSPSRGISYEQYFGPGTRLTVT.

This clonotype was seen many times. V is TRBV27 and J is TRBJ2-2; 9 nucleotides align to TRBD1. The ends lost 2 bases at V and 7 bases at J; junction bases unmatched: 11. The CDR3 length is 17 residues. Germline V gene sequence: CDR1 MNHEY, CDR2 SMNVEV (reference sequence). This CDR3 is CASSLAQGASVIGELFF. The CDR3 DNA reads as TGTGCCAGCAGTTTAGCACAGGGGGCTTCCGTTATCGGGGAGCTGTTTTTT.

This clonotype is medium-sized by share. The CDR3 DNA reads as TGTGCCAGCAGTTACCCGGGACAGGGGGATGAAAAACTGTTTTTT. It is translated as CASSYPGQGDEKLFF. The genes are TRBV6-2 or TRBV6-3 and TRBJ1-4; 11 bases are a match to TRBD1. The CDR3 has 15 amino acids. CDR1 and CDR2 from the germline V gene are MNHEY and SVGEGT. V was pared by 2 bases and J by 6 bases, with 2 bases of the junction left unmatched.

This clonotype was seen a few times. The V and J genes are TRBV29-1 and TRBJ2-2, with D hard to call. Trimming removed 7 bases at V and 6 bases at J, with 9 bases between. Germline V gene lookup returns CDR1 SQVTM and CDR2 ANQGSEA. This CDR3 comprises 11 residues. CDR3 coding DNA: TGCAGCGCAAGGGATTCCGGGGAGCTGTTTTTT. Its translation is CSARDSGELFF.

In this sample, this clonotype turned up many times. This chain uses TRBV24-1 with TRBJ2-1; D might be TRBD2 (6 bases). The length of the CDR3 is 16 residues. The germline V and J ends were trimmed by 3 bases and 0 bases, with 11 bases remaining between them. In germline, CDR1 is KGHDR, CDR2 SFDVKD. CDR3 nucleotide sequence: TGTGCCACCAGTGATCCCGACGGGAGCTCCTACAATGAGCAGTTCTTC. This sequence encodes CATSDPDGSSYNEQFF.

This clonotype came up many times. CDR3 nucleotides: TGTGCCAGCAGCTTAGCGGGGGGCCCCTACAATGAGCAGTTCTTC. This gives the protein CASSLAGGPYNEQFF. This chain links TRBV7-6 with TRBJ2-1; D is tentatively TRBD1 or TRBD2 (6 bases each). Germline values: CDR1 SGHVS, CDR2 FNYEAQ. Trimming stripped 0 bases from V and 2 bases from J, with 8 bases between. The CDR3 extends over 15 amino acids.